The entry below gives a single T cell receptor beta chain sequence along with its context. Its target is not known. Only in-frame clones appear in the TCRdb table, and some are missing; sequencing was by immunoSEQ multiplex PCR. The data contain 180,000 or so clones, roughly 89% of them singletons. The data are from a study of T cell responses to AZD1222 COVID-19 vaccine. Germline CDR1 SGHTA, CDR2 FQGNSA. The CDR3 length is 12 residues. V was shortened by 8 bases and J by 4 bases, with 11 bases between the two germline ends. Overall study findings and caveats: Donors were largely white British and mainly female; clonal diversity was possibly underestimated. Repertoire sampling was restricted to post-peak T cell response timepoints.

The source material was peripheral blood, sampled on day 0 of AZD1222 vaccination. This sequence joins TRBV7-2 and TRBJ1-1, with D possibly matching TRBD1 (5 bases). The sequence came from an adult in good health. The CDR3 loop is CASSIGGTEAFF. CDR3 coding DNA: TGTGCCAGCTCGATCGGGGGCACTGAAGCTTTCTTT. The entire variable domain, with the rest obtained from reference TRBV7-2 and TRBJ1-1, is as follows: GAGVSQSPSNKVTEKGKDVELRCDPISGHTALYWYRQSLGQGLEFLIYFQGNSAPDKSGLPSDRFSAERTGGSVSTLTIQRTQQEDSAVYLCASSIGGTEAFFGQGTRLTVV.